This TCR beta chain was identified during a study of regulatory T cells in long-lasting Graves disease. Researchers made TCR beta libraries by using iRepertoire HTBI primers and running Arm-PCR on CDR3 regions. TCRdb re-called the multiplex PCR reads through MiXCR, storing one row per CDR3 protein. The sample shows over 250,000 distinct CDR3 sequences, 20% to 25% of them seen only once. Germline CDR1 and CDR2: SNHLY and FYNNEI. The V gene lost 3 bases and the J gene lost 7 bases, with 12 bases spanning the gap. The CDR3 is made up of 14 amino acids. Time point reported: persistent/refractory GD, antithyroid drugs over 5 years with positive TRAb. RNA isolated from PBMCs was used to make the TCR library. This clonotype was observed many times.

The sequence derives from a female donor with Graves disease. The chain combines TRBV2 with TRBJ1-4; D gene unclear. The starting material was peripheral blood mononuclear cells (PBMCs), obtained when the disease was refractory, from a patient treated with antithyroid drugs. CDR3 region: CASSEIRTSEKLFF. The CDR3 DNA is TGTGCCAGCAGTGAGATTCGGACGAGTGAAAAACTGTTTTTT.